The 23 T cell receptor beta chains reported below all come from one sample, sequenced in a study of technical replicates of blood from a few donors (dated by TCRdb to the late 2010s). The library was prepared using the immunoSEQ multiplex PCR assay. Sourced from immuneACCESS, this table was stored by TCRdb with only in-frame sequences that have V and J called. A share of the clones is absent; for the studies checked, an unresolved V gene accounts for under half, and the remainder has no known explanation. In all, the sample holds just over 95,000 clones, and around 96% of those were seen once. The ten largest make up around 0.31% of the sample. Sequenced input: T cells isolated from PBMCs. These receptors originate from a human donor in good health.

This chain links TRBV5-1 with TRBJ2-1; TRBD2 might be the D (7 bases). The CDR3 totals 16 residues. From germline, CDR1 is SGHRS and CDR2 YFSETQ. Trimming took 0 bases from V and 9 from J, leaving 19 bases between them. The CDR3 DNA reads as TGCGCCAGCAGCTTGGGAGGGGGGGGTTCTGCTATTGAGCAGTTCTTC. Its translation: CASSLGGGGSAIEQFF.

The J gene is TRBJ1-4, the V gene TRBV19; 9 nucleotides align to TRBD1. The V segment lost 8 bases and the J segment 0 bases; nucleotides outside the gene matches: 10. This CDR3 comprises 17 residues. Germline V gene data show CDR1 as LNHDA and CDR2 as SQIVND (reference sequence). The CDR3 nucleotides read TGTGCCAGTGGATTTGGGACAGGGCTAGCAACTAATGAAAAACTGTTTTTT. Protein sequence: CASGFGTGLATNEKLFF.

This chain connects TRBV7-2 to TRBJ2-7, with TRBD2 matching over 7 bases. The CDR3 loop spans 14 amino acids. Trimming at V came to 2 bases and at J to 2 bases, leaving 3 bases not matched to a gene. CDR1 is SGHTA, CDR2 FQGNSA, per germline. The CDR3 DNA is TGTGCCAGCAGCTTATCTAGCGGTCCCTACGAGCAGTACTTC. Its translation is CASSLSSGPYEQYF.

This rearrangement joins TRBV7-9 to TRBJ2-3, with 10 bases aligning to TRBD1. With V trimmed by 5 bases and J by 5 bases, 10 bases remained unmatched. Germline V gene lookup returns CDR1 SEHNR and CDR2 FQNEAQ (reference sequence). The CDR3 contains 16 residues. The CDR3 sequence is CASSEPRTGGRDTQYF. The CDR3, as DNA: TGTGCCAGCAGCGAACCACGGACAGGGGGGAGAGATACGCAGTATTTT.

J is TRBJ2-1 and V is TRBV7-2; 14 nucleotides line up with TRBD2. V was pared by 4 bases and J by 4 bases, with 6 bases of the junction left unmatched. The CDR3 contains 17 residues. CDR1 SGHTA and CDR2 FQGNSA come from the germline V gene. The CDR3 reads CASSYHRLAGGYNEQFF. CDR3 DNA sequence: TGTGCCAGCAGCTACCACCGACTAGCGGGAGGGTACAATGAGCAGTTCTTC.

This clone was detected only once. V gene TRBV30 combines with J gene TRBJ2-3; 7 nucleotides line up with TRBD2. Germline assignment: CDR1 GTSNPN and CDR2 SVGIG (reference sequence). The ends lost 8 bases at V and 5 bases at J; junction bases unmatched: 13. The CDR3 length is 14 residues. CDR3 bases: TGTGCCGGCCTATTCCAGCGGGAACAAGATACGCAGTATTTT. This encodes CAGLFQREQDTQYF.

The rearrangement links TRBV2 to TRBJ2-1, with TRBD2 identical over 7 bases. This CDR3 region has 16 residues. With 3 bases clipped from V and 2 bases from J, the junction kept 7 bases outside the gene matches. Looked up from germline, CDR1 is SNHLY and CDR2 is FYNNEI. CDR3: CASSDLAGVAYNEQFF. CDR3 in DNA: TGTGCCAGCAGTGATTTGGCGGGAGTGGCCTACAATGAGCAGTTCTTC.

J is TRBJ2-7 and V is TRBV28; 8 bases are shared with TRBD1. Germline V CDR1 and CDR2: MDHEN, SYDVKM. The CDR3 is made up of 14 amino acids. V trimming: 3 bases; J trimming: 2 bases; junction bases outside the gene matches: 3. In nucleotides, the CDR3 is TGTGCCAGCAGTTTCGGGACAGGCACCTACGAGCAGTACTTC. It encodes CASSFGTGTYEQYF.

V and J are TRBV18 and TRBJ1-1, with D possibly matching TRBD1 (6 bases). Germline V CDR1 and CDR2: KGHSH, LQKENI. CDR3 length: 15 residues. Trimming pared 6 bases from V and 1 base from J, leaving 15 bases between. CDR3 protein: CASSQNRESNTEAFF. The CDR3 DNA reads as TGTGCCAGCTCGCAGAACAGGGAGTCGAACACTGAAGCTTTCTTT.

J is TRBJ2-2 and V is TRBV28; 10 positions match TRBD2. The CDR3 is made up of 15 amino acids. The germline V gene encodes CDR1 MDHEN and CDR2 SYDVKM. V shed 6 bases, J shed 2 bases, and the junction held 3 bases outside the gene matches. In DNA form, the CDR3 reads TGTGCCAGCAGCTGGACTAGCGGAAACACCGGGGAGCTGTTTTTT. Amino acids: CASSWTSGNTGELFF.

The gene calls are TRBV19 and TRBJ2-3, with 7 bases fitting TRBD1. Looked up from germline, CDR1 is LNHDA and CDR2 is SQIVND (reference sequence). The junction had 12 bases not matched to a gene; V was cut back by 6 bases and J by 3 bases. This CDR3 contains 16 residues. CDR3 loop: CASSFLQGTRTDTQYF. Here the CDR3 DNA reads TGTGCCAGTAGCTTCCTACAGGGGACAAGGACAGATACGCAGTATTTT.

The chain combines TRBV11-2 with TRBJ2-7, with TRBD2 as a possible D gene (6 bases). The CDR3 extends over 15 amino acids. Trimming took off 4 bases at V and 4 bases at J, with 17 bases between the two ends. Germline V gene data show CDR1 as SGHAT and CDR2 as FQNNGV. This chain's CDR3 is CASSSNSGLNYEQYF. CDR3 nucleotide sequence: TGTGCCAGCAGCTCAAATAGCGGTTTAAATTACGAGCAGTACTTC.

The chain carries TRBV5-4 and TRBJ1-1, with a possible D match to TRBD1 (5 bases). V lost 4 bases and J 5 bases, leaving 15 bases between the germline ends. CDR1 is SGHNT, CDR2 YYREEE, per germline (reference sequence). CDR3 length equals 14 residues. For the CDR3, the DNA is TGTGCCAGCAGCCCGTACAACCCAGGGACTGAAGCTTTCTTT. This gives the protein CASSPYNPGTEAFF.

The chain carries TRBV5-1 and TRBJ2-1, with 10 bases fitting TRBD2. The CDR3 length is 16 residues. Germline V gene data show CDR1 as SGHRS and CDR2 as YFSETQ. With V trimmed by 6 bases and J by 7 bases, 13 bases remained unmatched. In DNA form, the CDR3 reads TGCGCCAGCACCCCTACTAGCGGGACCACCCTAAATGAGCAGTTCTTC. Encoded protein: CASTPTSGTTLNEQFF.

The V gene is TRBV18, the J gene TRBJ1-2; 10 nucleotides match TRBD1. The trim removed 3 bases at V and 3 bases at J, leaving 1 base unmatched. The germline V gene encodes CDR1 KGHSH and CDR2 LQKENI. The CDR3 sequence is 14 residues long. The CDR3: CASSPGTGDYGYTF. CDR3 DNA: TGTGCCAGCTCACCCGGGACAGGGGACTATGGCTACACCTTC.

The chain uses TRBV7-8 and TRBJ1-1; 7 nucleotides agree with TRBD1. The length of the CDR3 is 13 residues. V lost 5 bases, J lost 6 bases, and 6 bases stayed unmatched. Germline V gives CDR1 SGHVS, CDR2 FQNEAQ. The CDR3 DNA reads TGTGCCAGCAGCCGACAGGGAGAGGCTGAAGCTTTCTTT. Translated: CASSRQGEAEAFF.

The sample holds one count of this clone. The chain combines TRBV5-4 with TRBJ2-7; TRBD2 might be the D (6 bases). Trimming took 5 bases from V and 1 from J, leaving 10 bases between them. This CDR3 has 13 residues. Looked up from germline, CDR1 is SGHNT and CDR2 is YYREEE (reference sequence). The CDR3 DNA sequence: TGTGCCAGCAGGCGGGACGGTTCCTACGAGCAGTACTTC. It specifies CASRRDGSYEQYF.

This clone was seen just once. The chain employs TRBV6-6 and TRBJ1-5, with 9 nucleotides matching TRBD1. The CDR3 is made up of 14 amino acids. CDR1 and CDR2 (germline): MNHNY, SVGAGI (reference sequence). The V segment lost 4 bases and the J segment 8 bases; nucleotides outside the gene matches: 6. The CDR3 region is CASSLGQGRKPQHF. The DNA for the CDR3 is TGTGCCAGCAGTTTAGGACAGGGGAGGAAGCCCCAGCATTTT.

V and J are TRBV4-3 and TRBJ2-1, with TRBD2 matching over 15 bases. The V segment lost 4 bases and the J segment 0 bases; nucleotides outside the gene matches: 7. The germline V gene has CDR1 LGHNA and CDR2 YSLEER. The CDR3 runs to 19 residues. The CDR3 coding sequence is TGCGCCAGCAGCCCGGGACTAGCGGGAGGAGCGCTCTCCTACAATGAGCAGTTCTTC. This sequence encodes CASSPGLAGGALSYNEQFF.

This clone was seen only once. CDR3 DNA: TGTGCCAGCAGCTCCGCCTGGCAGGGAAGGATGGACGAGCAGTACTTC. Its protein product is CASSSAWQGRMDEQYF. The J gene is TRBJ2-7, the V gene TRBV7-9, with D possibly being TRBD1 (5 bases). Trimming removed 4 bases at V and 5 bases at J, with 21 bases between. This CDR3 has 16 amino acids. In germline, CDR1 is SEHNR, CDR2 FQNEAQ (reference sequence).

The chain recombines TRBV6-5 with TRBJ1-5; unclear D gene. The CDR3 loop spans 15 amino acids. Germline CDR1 is MNHEY and CDR2 is SVGAGI. The V end was cut by 5 bases, the J end by 5 bases, with 16 bases between. As DNA, the CDR3 is TGTGCCAGCAGTCCCATCCGGGAACTAGATCAGCCCCAGCATTTT. It yields the protein CASSPIRELDQPQHF.

The chain joins TRBV6-5 to TRBJ2-4; maybe TRBD2 (6 bases). Germline V gene data show CDR1 as MNHEY and CDR2 as SVGAGI. This CDR3 is built from 12 residues. Trimming took 0 bases from V and 12 from J, leaving 9 bases between them. CDR3 in amino acids: CASSYSGGDQYF. DNA of the CDR3: TGTGCCAGCAGTTACTCAGGCGGGGATCAGTACTTC.

The J gene is TRBJ2-7, the V gene TRBV15; 7 positions match TRBD1. Germline lookup yields CDR1 LNHNV and CDR2 YYDKDF (reference sequence). V lost 5 bases and J lost 3; bases outside the gene matches: 4. The CDR3 is 13 amino acids. This CDR3 reads CATSPGQYYEQYF. Here the CDR3 DNA reads TGTGCCACCAGCCCGGGACAGTACTACGAGCAGTACTTC.